What follows are 16 T cell receptor beta chains derived from one specimen sequenced in a study of T-cell reconstitution after alpha-beta-depleted transplantation in children listed by TCRdb under 2016. In the paper's terms, the treatment or condition label means: allogeneic hematopoietic cell transplantation with graft depleted of TCRalphabeta T cells and CD19 B cells. Library method: PCR. Instrument used: Illumina HiSeq 2500. TCR libraries were prepared with molecular barcoding, using unique molecular identifiers to normalize TCRbeta repertoire quantification. TCRdb cleaned the public reads at Q25 with fastp, built clones with MiXCR and kept in-frame beta chains. For every CDR3 protein sequence, its rows merge into one entry that carries the most common genes and DNA. The sample contains hundreds of thousands of distinct CDR3 sequences, under 13% of them found a single time. The top ten hold roughly 30% of the sample.

Here the sequenced sample was PBMCs, taken before TCRalphabeta/CD19-depleted stem cell transplant. These receptors originate from a child less than two years old with acute myeloid leukemia, due to receive a stem cell transplant.

This clonotype was recorded at least ten times. V gene TRBV7-9 combines with J gene TRBJ2-1; TRBD2 might be the D (5 bases). The V end was cut by 5 bases, the J end by 7 bases, with 24 bases between. Germline CDR1 is SEHNR and CDR2 is FQNEAQ (reference sequence). This CDR3 spans 17 amino acids. Here the CDR3 reads CASSAPYRLKDSNEQFF. The CDR3 DNA follows: TGTGCCAGCAGCGCGCCCTACCGGCTTAAGGACTCTAATGAGCAGTTCTTC.

This clonotype came up a few times. The rearrangement links TRBV3-1 to TRBJ1-2; D unresolved. The CDR3 totals 18 residues. V was clipped by 0 bases and J by 4 bases, with 21 bases between them. Germline CDR1 and CDR2: LGHDT and YNNKEL (reference sequence). In DNA form, the CDR3 reads TGTGCCAGCAGCCAAGATCTTGGAAAGGCCCAAGAGGGCTATGGCTACACCTTC. Translation gives CASSQDLGKAQEGYGYTF.

This clonotype was counted ten times or more. This chain joins TRBV20-1 and TRBJ2-1; D is perhaps TRBD1 or TRBD2 (5 bases each). Germline loops: CDR1 DFQATT, CDR2 SNEGSKA (reference sequence). CDR3 size: 12 residues. With 5 bases removed from V and 6 bases from J, the gap between germline ends came to 11 bases. CDR3 sequence (DNA): TGCAGTGCTTCTTCCGGGGCCAATGAGCAGTTCTTC. This sequence encodes CSASSGANEQFF.

This clonotype came up many times. J is TRBJ1-2 and V is TRBV3-1, with 8 bases fitting TRBD1. Germline V gene lookup returns CDR1 LGHDT and CDR2 YNNKEL (reference sequence). Germline trimming cut 3 bases from V and 4 bases from J; bases unmatched to any gene: 4. This CDR3 comprises 14 residues. CDR3 DNA sequence: TGTGCCAGCAGCCACGCGGACAGGGTCTATGGCTACACCTTC. Its protein is CASSHADRVYGYTF.

This clonotype was detected many times. The chain recombines TRBV6-2 or TRBV6-3 with TRBJ2-7; 7 bases match TRBD1. The germline CDR1 and CDR2 sequences are MNHEY and SVGEGT. The junction had 0 bases not matched to a gene; V was cut back by 2 bases and J by 2 bases. This CDR3 region has 13 residues. CDR3: CASSYQGAYEQYF. The CDR3 nucleotides are TGTGCCAGCAGTTACCAGGGGGCCTACGAGCAGTACTTC.

Many counts were recorded for this clonotype. The chain is built from TRBV15 and TRBJ1-1; TRBD1 might be the D (6 bases). Germline V lookup: CDR1 LNHNV, CDR2 YYDKDF (reference sequence). The CDR3 length is 16 residues. Deletions cut 4 bases from V and 0 bases from J, with 15 bases between. This CDR3 reads CATSKGGLEMNTEAFF. CDR3 sequence (DNA): TGTGCCACCAGCAAAGGGGGTCTAGAAATGAACACTGAAGCTTTCTTT.

This clonotype was seen many times. The chain employs TRBV29-1 and TRBJ2-6; no clear D. The CDR3 length is 16 residues. The V gene lost 2 bases and the J gene lost 0 bases, with 11 bases spanning the gap. Germline assignment: CDR1 SQVTM and CDR2 ANQGSEA. This CDR3 reads CSVETDINSGANVLTF. The CDR3 DNA is TGCAGCGTTGAAACCGACATCAACTCTGGGGCCAACGTCCTGACTTTC.

The gene calls are TRBV7-6 and TRBJ2-1; D unresolved. Trimming left V 5 bases short and J 6 bases short, with 8 bases between. Germline V gene data show CDR1 as SGHVS and CDR2 as FNYEAQ. The CDR3 spans 12 residues. CDR3 region: CASSPFLNEQFF. The CDR3 nucleotides are TGTGCCAGCAGCCCCTTCCTCAATGAGCAGTTCTTC.

This clonotype was counted a few times. This chain connects TRBV19 to TRBJ2-3, with D perhaps TRBD2 (5 bases). CDR1 and CDR2 (germline): LNHDA, SQIVND (reference sequence). This CDR3 region has 15 residues. V dropped 1 base and J dropped 6 bases, with 14 bases sitting between them. The CDR3 sequence is CASSIGTAVGDTQYF. In DNA form, the CDR3 reads TGTGCCAGTAGTATAGGTACAGCGGTAGGGGATACGCAGTATTTT.

This clonotype was observed many times. V and J are TRBV7-2 and TRBJ2-1; the D is unclear. CDR3 length: 15 residues. Germline V gene sequence: CDR1 SGHTA, CDR2 FQGNSA. The germline V and J ends were trimmed by 5 bases and 0 bases, with 11 bases remaining between them. The chain's CDR3 is CASSPTYSSYNEQFF. The CDR3 nucleotides are TGTGCCAGCAGCCCGACCTATAGCTCCTACAATGAGCAGTTCTTC. The variable domain in full, with the rest retrieved from reference TRBV7-2 and TRBJ2-1, is GAGVSQSPSNKVTEKGKDVELRCDPISGHTALYWYRQSLGQGLEFLIYFQGNSAPDKSGLPSDRFSAERTGGSVSTLTIQRTQQEDSAVYLCASSPTYSSYNEQFFGPGTRLTVL.

The chain couples TRBV2 to TRBJ1-1; 7 nucleotides line up with TRBD1. The CDR3 is made up of 13 amino acids. From germline, CDR1 is SNHLY and CDR2 FYNNEI. Trimming removed 6 bases from V and 10 bases from J; junction bases left unmatched: 11. For the CDR3, the DNA is TGTGCCAGCAGCACCACGCGACAGGGCGCAGCTTTCTTT. Encoded protein: CASSTTRQGAAFF.

The chain carries TRBV5-1 and TRBJ1-2; D is unclear. This CDR3 has 15 amino acids. The germline gives CDR1 SGHRS, CDR2 YFSETQ. Trimming left V 0 bases short and J 5 bases short, with 14 bases between. CDR3 protein: CASSLAAGMSYGYTF. The CDR3 bases are TGCGCCAGCAGCTTGGCGGCCGGGATGAGTTATGGCTACACCTTC.

This clonotype was recorded a few times. The chain is built from TRBV18 and TRBJ2-3, with D possibly TRBD1 on 5 matching bases. The V gene's germline CDR1 is KGHSH and CDR2 LQKENI. The CDR3 extends over 14 amino acids. V shed 0 bases and J shed 2 bases, with 6 bases lying between them. The CDR3 DNA is TGTGCCAGCTCACCACCGACAGCCACAGATACGCAGTATTTT. Translated, it gives CASSPPTATDTQYF. Complete variable domain (other parts from reference TRBV18 and TRBJ2-3): NAGVMQNPRHLVRRRGQEARLRCSPMKGHSHVYWYRQLPEEGLKFMVYLQKENIIDESGMPKERFSAEFPKEGPSILRIQQVVRGDSAAYFCASSPPTATDTQYFGPGTRLTVL.

This clonotype occurred many times. The chain has TRBV20-1 and TRBJ1-5; the D gene is possibly TRBD1 (6 bases). Germline CDR1 reads DFQATT; CDR2 reads SNEGSKA (reference sequence). The CDR3 loop spans 15 amino acids. Trimming stripped 6 bases from V and 1 base from J, with 16 bases between. The CDR3 loop is CSAAPTGLSNQPQHF. The CDR3 DNA sequence: TGCAGTGCCGCGCCGACAGGCTTGAGCAATCAGCCCCAGCATTTT.

The J gene is TRBJ2-2, the V gene TRBV11-2; D is perhaps TRBD1 or TRBD2 (5 bases each). From germline, CDR1 is SGHAT and CDR2 FQNNGV. This CDR3 contains 19 residues. V lost 5 bases and J lost 0, with 22 bases in between. The CDR3: CASSGWGLARRANTGELFF. The CDR3 DNA follows: TGTGCCAGCAGCGGGTGGGGGTTGGCGCGCCGTGCGAACACCGGGGAGCTGTTTTTT.

As concerns this clonotype: A much larger clone lies a single base off, so this may be a read error. This rearrangement joins TRBV12-3 or TRBV12-4 to TRBJ1-2; weak D call: TRBD1 (5 bases). The CDR3 runs to 15 residues. CDR3 residues: CASSLGEGWDYDYTF. CDR3 DNA: TGTGCCAGCAGTTTAGGGGAGGGTTGGGACTATGACTACACCTTC.